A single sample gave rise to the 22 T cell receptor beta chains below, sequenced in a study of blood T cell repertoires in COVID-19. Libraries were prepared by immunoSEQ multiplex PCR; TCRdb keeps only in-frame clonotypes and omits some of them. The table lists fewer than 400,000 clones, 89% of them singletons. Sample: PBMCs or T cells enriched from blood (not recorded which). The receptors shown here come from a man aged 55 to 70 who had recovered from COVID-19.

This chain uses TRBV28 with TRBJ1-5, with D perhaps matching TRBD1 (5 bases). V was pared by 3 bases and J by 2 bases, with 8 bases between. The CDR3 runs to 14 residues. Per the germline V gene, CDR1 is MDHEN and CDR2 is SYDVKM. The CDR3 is CASSFAGGNQPQHF. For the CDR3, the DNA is TGTGCCAGCAGTTTTGCGGGGGGCAATCAGCCCCAGCATTTT.

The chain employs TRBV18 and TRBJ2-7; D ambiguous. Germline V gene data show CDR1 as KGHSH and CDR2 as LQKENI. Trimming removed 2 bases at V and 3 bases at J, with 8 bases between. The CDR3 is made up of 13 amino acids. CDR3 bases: TGTGCCAGCTCACCATCTAGAGGCTACGAGCAGTACTTC. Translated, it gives CASSPSRGYEQYF.

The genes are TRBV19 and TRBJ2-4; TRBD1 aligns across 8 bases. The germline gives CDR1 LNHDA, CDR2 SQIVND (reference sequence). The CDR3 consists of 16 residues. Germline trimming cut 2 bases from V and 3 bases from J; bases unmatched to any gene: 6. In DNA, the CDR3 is TGTGCCAGTAGTATACGACAGGGGACGGGCAAAAACATTCAGTACTTC. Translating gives CASSIRQGTGKNIQYF.

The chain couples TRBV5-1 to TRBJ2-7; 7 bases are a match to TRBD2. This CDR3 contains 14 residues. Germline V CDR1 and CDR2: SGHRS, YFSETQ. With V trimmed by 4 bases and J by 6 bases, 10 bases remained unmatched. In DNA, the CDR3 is TGCGCCAGCAGCCTCGGACTAGTTGGGGGCGAGCAGTACTTC. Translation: CASSLGLVGGEQYF.

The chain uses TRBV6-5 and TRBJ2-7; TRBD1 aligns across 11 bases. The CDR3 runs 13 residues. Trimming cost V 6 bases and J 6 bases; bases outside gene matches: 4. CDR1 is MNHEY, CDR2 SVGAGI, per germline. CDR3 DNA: TGTGCCAGCAGGGGGACAGGGGGTATCGAGCAGTACTTC. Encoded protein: CASRGTGGIEQYF.

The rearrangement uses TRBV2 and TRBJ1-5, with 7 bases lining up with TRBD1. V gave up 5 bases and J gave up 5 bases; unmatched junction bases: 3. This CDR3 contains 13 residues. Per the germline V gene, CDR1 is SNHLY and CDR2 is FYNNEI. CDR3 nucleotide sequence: TGTGCCAGCAGTAGCGACAGGGATCAGCCCCAGCATTTT. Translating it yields CASSSDRDQPQHF. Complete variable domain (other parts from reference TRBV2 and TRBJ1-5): EPEVTQTPSHQVTQMGQEVILRCVPISNHLYFYWYRQILGQKVEFLVSFYNNEISEKSEIFDDQFSVERPDGSNFTLKIRSTKLEDSAMYFCASSSDRDQPQHFGDGTRLSIL.

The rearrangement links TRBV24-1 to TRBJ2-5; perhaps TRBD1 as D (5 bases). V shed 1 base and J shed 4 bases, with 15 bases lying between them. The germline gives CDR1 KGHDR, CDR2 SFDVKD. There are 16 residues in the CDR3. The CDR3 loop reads CATSDLRGLCRETQYF. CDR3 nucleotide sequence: TGTGCCACCAGTGATTTAAGGGGTTTATGTAGAGAGACCCAGTACTTC.

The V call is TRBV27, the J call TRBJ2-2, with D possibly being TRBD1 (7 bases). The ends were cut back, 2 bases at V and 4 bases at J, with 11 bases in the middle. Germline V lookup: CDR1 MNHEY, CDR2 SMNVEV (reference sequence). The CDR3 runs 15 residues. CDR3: CASSLNRGGTGELFF. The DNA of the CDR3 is TGTGCCAGCAGTTTAAACAGGGGAGGCACCGGGGAGCTGTTTTTT.

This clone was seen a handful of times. In DNA form, the CDR3 reads TGCAGCGTTGTCGAAGGGGACTATGGCTACACCTTC. It translates to CSVVEGDYGYTF. The chain uses TRBV29-1 and TRBJ1-2, with TRBD1 as a possible D gene (5 bases). The CDR3 length is 12 residues. Germline V CDR1 and CDR2: SQVTM, ANQGSEA. Trimming shortened V by 4 bases and J by 3 bases, and 9 bases separated the two germline ends.

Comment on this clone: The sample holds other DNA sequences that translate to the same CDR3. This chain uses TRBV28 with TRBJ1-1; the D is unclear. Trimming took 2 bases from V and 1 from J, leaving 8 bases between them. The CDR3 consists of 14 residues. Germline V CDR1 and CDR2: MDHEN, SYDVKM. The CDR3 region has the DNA TGTGCCAGCAGTTTACCGGGTGAGAACACTGAAGCTTTCTTT. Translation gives CASSLPGENTEAFF.

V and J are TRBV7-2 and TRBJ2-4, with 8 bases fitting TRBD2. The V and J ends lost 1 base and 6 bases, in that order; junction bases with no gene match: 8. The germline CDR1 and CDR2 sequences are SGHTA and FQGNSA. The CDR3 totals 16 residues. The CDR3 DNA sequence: TGTGCCAGCAGCTTAGTCGGGGGGGCAATGCTAAACATTCAGTACTTC. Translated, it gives CASSLVGGAMLNIQYF.

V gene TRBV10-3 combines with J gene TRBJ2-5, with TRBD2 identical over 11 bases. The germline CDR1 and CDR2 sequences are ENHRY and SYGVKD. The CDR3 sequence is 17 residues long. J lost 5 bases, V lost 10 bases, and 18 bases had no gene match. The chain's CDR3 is CATRTGWLAGGKETQYF. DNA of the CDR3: TGTGCCACACGTACAGGTTGGCTAGCGGGAGGAAAGGAGACCCAGTACTTC.

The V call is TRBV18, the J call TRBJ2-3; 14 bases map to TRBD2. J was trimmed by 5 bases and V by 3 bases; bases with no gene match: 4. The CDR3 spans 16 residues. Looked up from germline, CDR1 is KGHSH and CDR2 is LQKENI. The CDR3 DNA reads TGTGCCAGCTCACCGACCGGGACTAGCGGGGGAGATACGCAGTATTTT. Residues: CASSPTGTSGGDTQYF.

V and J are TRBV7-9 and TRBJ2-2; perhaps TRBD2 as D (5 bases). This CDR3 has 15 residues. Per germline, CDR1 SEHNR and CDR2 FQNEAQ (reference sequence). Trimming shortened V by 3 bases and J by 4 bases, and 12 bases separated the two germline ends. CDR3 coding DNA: TGTGCCAGCAGCTTTACTAGGCGCGGCACCGGGGAGCTGTTTTTT. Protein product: CASSFTRRGTGELFF.

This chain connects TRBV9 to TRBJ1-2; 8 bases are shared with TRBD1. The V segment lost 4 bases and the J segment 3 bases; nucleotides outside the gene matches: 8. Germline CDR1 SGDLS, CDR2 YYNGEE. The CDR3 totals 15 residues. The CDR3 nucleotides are TGTGCCAGCAGCCCCCAGGGACAGGTCGACTATGGCTACACCTTC. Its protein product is CASSPQGQVDYGYTF. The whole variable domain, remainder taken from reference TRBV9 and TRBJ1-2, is DSGVTQTPKHLITATGQRVTLRCSPRSGDLSVYWYQQSLDQGLQFLIQYYNGEERAKGNILERFSAQQFPDLHSELNLSSLELGDSALYFCASSPQGQVDYGYTFGSGTRLTVV.

The CDR3 region is CASSRDPGLSSYEQYF. The CDR3 DNA reads as TGTGCCAGCAGCCGAGACCCGGGACTTTCCTCCTACGAGCAGTACTTC. The chain uses TRBV5-4 and TRBJ2-7; possibly TRBD2 for D (6 bases). Germline lookup yields CDR1 SGHNT and CDR2 YYREEE (reference sequence). The V end was cut by 4 bases, the J end by 0 bases, with 17 bases between. The CDR3 is made up of 16 amino acids.

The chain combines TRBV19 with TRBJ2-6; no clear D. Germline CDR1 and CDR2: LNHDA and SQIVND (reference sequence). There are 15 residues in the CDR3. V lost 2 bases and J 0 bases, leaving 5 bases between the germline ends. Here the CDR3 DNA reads TGTGCCAGTAGTATAACTTACTCTGGGGCCAACGTCCTGACTTTC. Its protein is CASSITYSGANVLTF.

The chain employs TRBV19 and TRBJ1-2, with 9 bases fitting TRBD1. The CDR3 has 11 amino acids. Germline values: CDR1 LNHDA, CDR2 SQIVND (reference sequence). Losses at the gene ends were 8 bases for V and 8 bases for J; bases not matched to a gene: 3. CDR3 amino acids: CASGTGWGYTF. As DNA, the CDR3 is TGTGCCAGTGGGACAGGGTGGGGCTACACCTTC.

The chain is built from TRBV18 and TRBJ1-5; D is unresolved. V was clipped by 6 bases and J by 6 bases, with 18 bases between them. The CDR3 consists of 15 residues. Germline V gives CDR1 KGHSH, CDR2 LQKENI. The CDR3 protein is CASSSVTLDGQPQHF. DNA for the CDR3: TGTGCCAGCTCTTCCGTGACTCTTGACGGTCAGCCCCAGCATTTT.

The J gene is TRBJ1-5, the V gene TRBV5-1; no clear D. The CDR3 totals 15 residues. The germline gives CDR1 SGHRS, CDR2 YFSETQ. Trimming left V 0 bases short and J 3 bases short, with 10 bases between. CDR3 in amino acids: CASSLVAGDNQPQHF. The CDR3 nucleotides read TGCGCCAGCAGCTTGGTAGCCGGAGACAATCAGCCCCAGCATTTT.

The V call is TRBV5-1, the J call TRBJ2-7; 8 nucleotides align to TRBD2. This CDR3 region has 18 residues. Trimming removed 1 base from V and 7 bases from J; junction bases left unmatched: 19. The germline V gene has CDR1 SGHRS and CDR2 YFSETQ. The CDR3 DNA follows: TGCGCCAGCAGCTTGCCTTCAATCGGGCGGGAGGCCACGGGGGAGCAGTACTTC. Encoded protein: CASSLPSIGREATGEQYF. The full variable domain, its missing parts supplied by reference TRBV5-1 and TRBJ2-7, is KAGVTQTPRYLIKTRGQQVTLSCSPISGHRSVSWYQQTPGQGLQFLFEYFSETQRNKGNFPGRFSGRQFSNSRSEMNVSTLELGDSALYLCASSLPSIGREATGEQYFGPGTRLTVT.

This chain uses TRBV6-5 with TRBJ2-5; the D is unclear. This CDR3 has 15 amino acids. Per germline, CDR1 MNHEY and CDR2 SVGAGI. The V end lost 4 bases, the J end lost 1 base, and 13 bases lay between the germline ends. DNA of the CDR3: TGTGCCAGCAGTTTAACCCAGGTACTCCAAGAGACCCAGTACTTC. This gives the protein CASSLTQVLQETQYF.